This TCR beta chain was identified during a study of cytomegalovirus exposure and HLA in healthy donors. Study summary: Within the Caucasian-associated ancestry cluster were roughly 79% of the roughly 400 genotyped donors. The study's findings and limits: Association of a missense DCLRE1C variant with TCR beta V- and J-gene trimming was reported in a later analysis. Diagnosis of cytomegalovirus status made by the classifier reportedly showed high specificity and sensitivity. TCR association rates varied by HLA locus in a later analysis, with DRB1 highest and HLA-C lowest.

Points on this clone: Its antigen remains unknown.

Primers: 60 Vbeta forward and 13 Jbeta reverse. Libraries were prepared by immunoSEQ multiplex PCR; TCRdb keeps only in-frame clonotypes and omits some of them. Among 70,000 to 100,000 clones listed, around two thirds were seen once. V lost 0 bases and J lost 0; bases outside the gene matches: 4. Per germline, CDR1 SGHRS and CDR2 YFSETQ. This CDR3 region has 16 residues. This sequence joins TRBV5-1 and TRBJ2-7; 9 nucleotides agree with TRBD1. The sequencing input was PBMCs. This receptor was obtained from a woman aged 45 to 65 in good health and CMV-seropositive. The CDR3 nucleotides read TGCGCCAGCAGCTTGGAAGGGGGACAGGGCTCCTACGAGCAGTACTTC. Protein product: CASSLEGGQGSYEQYF. Complete variable domain (other parts from reference TRBV5-1 and TRBJ2-7): KAGVTQTPRYLIKTRGQQVTLSCSPISGHRSVSWYQQTPGQGLQFLFEYFSETQRNKGNFPGRFSGRQFSNSRSEMNVSTLELGDSALYLCASSLEGGQGSYEQYFGPGTRLTVT.